This is a list of T cell receptor beta chains from one sample in a study of blood T cell repertoires in COVID-19. Assay: immunoSEQ multiplex PCR; the TCRdb copy retains only in-frame clones and omits some. This table has about 210,000 clones, about 90% appearing once. Material for sequencing was PBMCs or T cells enriched from blood (not recorded which). The source is a woman between 18 and 29 years old who had recovered from COVID-19. CDR3s include the opening cysteine and the closing phenylalanine or tryptophan. D genes are given only for firm matches. Only some rows state a clone size, as once, few, many or a class for expanded clones.

d_call	j_call	clone_size	v_call	cdr3_nt	cdr3_aa
TRBD1	TRBJ2-2	.	TRBV2	TGTGCCAGCGAGAGGGCAGGGGGTAACGGGGAGCTGTTTTTT	CASERAGGNGELFF
TRBD1	TRBJ1-3	few	TRBV7-8	TGTGCCAGCAGCTTGAGCGCCGGACAGGCCAGAAACACCATATATTTT	CASSLSAGQARNTIYF
.	TRBJ1-1	once	TRBV18	TGTGCCAGCTCACCATCCCCTTGGGGGGGTCTGAACACTGAAGCTTTCTTT	CASSPSPWGGLNTEAFF
.	TRBJ1-1	.	TRBV5-4	TGTGCCAGCAGCGCCTCTAATTTGAACACTGAAGCTTTCTTT	CASSASNLNTEAFF
TRBD2	TRBJ2-7	.	TRBV7-2	TGTGCCAGCAGCTCGCTCGCCCAGAAACTAGCGGGGGGCCTGATCCAGTACTTC	CASSSLAQKLAGGLIQYF
TRBD1	TRBJ1-2	few	TRBV6-1	TGTGCCAGCAGTGAAGCGGGGACAGGCTATGGCTACACCTTC	CASSEAGTGYGYTF
TRBD1	TRBJ1-2	.	TRBV5-1	TGCGCCAGCAGCCACAGTACAGGGGGCGATGGCTACACCTTC	CASSHSTGGDGYTF
TRBD1	TRBJ2-7	.	TRBV4-1	TGCGCCAGCAGCCCCCGACAGGGCAGGGACGAGCAGTACTTC	CASSPRQGRDEQYF
TRBD1	TRBJ2-3	.	TRBV5-1	TGCGCCAGCAGCCTACAGGGGGCAGGGGATACGCAGTATTTT	CASSLQGAGDTQYF
.	TRBJ2-2	.	TRBV27	TGTGCCAGCAGTTTATGGTCGCAGGGTGGTATTACCGGGGAGCTGTTTTTT	CASSLWSQGGITGELFF
TRBD1	TRBJ1-1	once	TRBV27	TGTGCCAGCAGTCGAGTGGGGCGGACAGGGAGGAACACTGAAGCTTTCTTT	CASSRVGRTGRNTEAFF
TRBD2	TRBJ2-3	.	TRBV7-6	TGTGCCAGCAGCTTAAGTCGGGGGGGCCTTTATCCGGATACGCAGTATTTT	CASSLSRGGLYPDTQYF
.	TRBJ1-4	.	TRBV28	TGTGCCAGCACCGCGGGGGGCGGGGGTGTTAATGAAAAACTGTTTTTT	CASTAGGGGVNEKLFF
.	TRBJ1-2	.	TRBV3-1/TRBV3-2	TGTGCCAGCAGCCTCCGACAAGCTTTTGGCTACACCTTC	CASSLRQAFGYTF
.	TRBJ1-1	.	TRBV10-3	TGTGCCATCAGTGAGTCTATAGGGGGAGGGGGGAAGAACACTGAAGCTTTCTTT	CAISESIGGGGKNTEAFF
TRBD1	TRBJ1-6	.	TRBV4-2	TGTGCCAGCAGCCAAGATCAAGAGGGCAGGGGGAGTGTACCCCTCCACTTT	CASSQDQEGRGSVPLHF
.	TRBJ1-6	.	TRBV7-9	TGTGCCAGCAGCTTGAACTTTTTAAATTCACCCCTCCACTTT	CASSLNFLNSPLHF
.	TRBJ2-3	.	TRBV21-1	TGTGCCAGCAGCAAAGAGCAGGGTTTTAGGGGAATGGCAGATACGCAGTATTTT	CASSKEQGFRGMADTQYF
TRBD1	TRBJ2-2	.	TRBV12-5	TGTGCTAGTGGTTTACGTACAGGGGACACCGGGGAGCTGTTTTTT	CASGLRTGDTGELFF
TRBD1	TRBJ2-7	.	TRBV9	TGTGCCAGCAGCGTAGATGTGACAGGGTACTACGAGCAGTACTTC	CASSVDVTGYYEQYF
.	TRBJ1-2	few	TRBV7-6	TGTGCCAGCAGCTTAGGTTTCGGGGGAAACTATGGCTACACCTTC	CASSLGFGGNYGYTF
.	TRBJ1-2	.	TRBV10-2	TGCGCCAGCAGTGACCGACTCGGGGGGGCGCACGGCTACACCTTC	CASSDRLGGAHGYTF
.	TRBJ2-1	.	TRBV19	TGTGCCAGTAGTATAACGGGTTCCTACAATGAGCAGTTCTTC	CASSITGSYNEQFF
TRBD1	TRBJ1-2	.	TRBV5-1	TGCGCCAGCAGCTTGGTCGAGACAGGGGGCGTCCATGGCTACACCTTC	CASSLVETGGVHGYTF
.	TRBJ2-4	.	TRBV9	TGTGCCAGCAGCGTAGGCGGAAAAAACATTCAGTACTTC	CASSVGGKNIQYF
TRBD1	TRBJ2-7	.	TRBV5-5	TGTGCCAGCAGCTCCGACAGGGGGGAGCAGTACTTC	CASSSDRGEQYF
.	TRBJ1-6	.	TRBV19	TGTGCCAGTAGACCTAGGGGAAGTTCACCCCTCCACTTT	CASRPRGSSPLHF
.	TRBJ2-7	few	TRBV3-1/TRBV3-2	TGTGCCAGCAGCCACCAATACGAGCAGTACTTC	CASSHQYEQYF
TRBD2	TRBJ2-5	.	TRBV9	TGTGCCAGCAGCGTAATGGCTAGCGGGGGACTAAAGACCCAGTACTTC	CASSVMASGGLKTQYF